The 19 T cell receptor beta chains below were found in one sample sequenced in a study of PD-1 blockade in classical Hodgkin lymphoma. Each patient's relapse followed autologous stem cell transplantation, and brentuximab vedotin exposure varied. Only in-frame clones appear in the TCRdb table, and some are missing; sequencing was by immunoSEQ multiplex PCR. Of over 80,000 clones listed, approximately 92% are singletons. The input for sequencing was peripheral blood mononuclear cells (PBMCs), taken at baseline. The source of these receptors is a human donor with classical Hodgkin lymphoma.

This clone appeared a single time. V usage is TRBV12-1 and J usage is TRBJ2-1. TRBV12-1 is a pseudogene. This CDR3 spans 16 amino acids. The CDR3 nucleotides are TGTGCCAGCAGCCCCGGGGGCGTGAGCTCCTACAATGAGCAGTTCTTC. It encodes CASSPGGVSSYNEQFF.

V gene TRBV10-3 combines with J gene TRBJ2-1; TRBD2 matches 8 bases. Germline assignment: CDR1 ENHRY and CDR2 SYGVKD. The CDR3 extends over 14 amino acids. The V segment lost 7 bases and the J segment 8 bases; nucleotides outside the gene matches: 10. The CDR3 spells CAIMAGRGLDEQFF. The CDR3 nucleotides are TGTGCCATCATGGCCGGGAGGGGTCTCGATGAGCAGTTCTTC.

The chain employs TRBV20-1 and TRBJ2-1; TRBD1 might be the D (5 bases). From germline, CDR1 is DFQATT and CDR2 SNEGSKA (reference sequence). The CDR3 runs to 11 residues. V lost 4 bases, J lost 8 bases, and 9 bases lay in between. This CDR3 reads CSATFRDEQFF. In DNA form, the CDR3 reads TGCAGTGCTACCTTCAGGGATGAGCAGTTCTTC.

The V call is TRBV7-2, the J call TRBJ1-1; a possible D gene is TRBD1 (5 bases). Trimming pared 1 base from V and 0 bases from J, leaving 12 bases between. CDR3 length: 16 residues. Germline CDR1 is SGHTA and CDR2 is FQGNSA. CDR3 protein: CASSLVGLPMNTEAFF. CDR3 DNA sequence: TGTGCCAGCAGCTTAGTGGGACTGCCTATGAACACTGAAGCTTTCTTT.

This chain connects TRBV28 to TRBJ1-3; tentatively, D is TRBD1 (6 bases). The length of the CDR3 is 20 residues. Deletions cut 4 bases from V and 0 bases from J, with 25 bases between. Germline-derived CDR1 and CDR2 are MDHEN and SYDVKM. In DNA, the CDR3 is TGTGCCAGCAGTTCCCGAATTGACAGGCCATACGGGAACTCTGGAAACACCATATATTTT. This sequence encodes CASSSRIDRPYGNSGNTIYF. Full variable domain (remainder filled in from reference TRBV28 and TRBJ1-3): DVKVTQSSRYLVKRTGEKVFLECVQDMDHENMFWYRQDPGLGLRLIYFSYDVKMKEKGDIPEGYSVSREKKERFSLILESASTNQTSMYLCASSSRIDRPYGNSGNTIYFGEGSWLTVV.

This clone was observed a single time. The CDR3 loop reads CASSRRDGTNEKLFF. The CDR3 DNA follows: TGTGCCAGCAGCCGCCGGGACGGGACTAATGAAAAACTGTTTTTT. The chain employs TRBV7-4 and TRBJ1-4, with TRBD1 as a possible D gene (5 bases). The CDR3 totals 15 residues. V was trimmed by 5 bases and J by 2 bases, leaving 12 bases between them. In germline, CDR1 is SGHVT, CDR2 SQSDAQ.

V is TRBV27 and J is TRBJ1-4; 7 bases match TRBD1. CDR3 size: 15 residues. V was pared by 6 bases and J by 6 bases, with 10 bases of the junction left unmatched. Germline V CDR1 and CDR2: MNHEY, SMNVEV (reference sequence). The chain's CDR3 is CASSLLTGLDEKLFF. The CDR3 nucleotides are TGTGCCAGCAGCCTATTGACAGGGCTGGATGAAAAACTGTTTTTT. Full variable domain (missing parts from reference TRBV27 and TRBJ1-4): EAQVTQNPRYLITVTGKKLTVTCSQNMNHEYMSWYRQDPGLGLRQIYYSMNVEVTDKGDVPEGYKVSRKEKRNFPLILESPSPNQTSLYFCASSLLTGLDEKLFFGSGTQLSVL.

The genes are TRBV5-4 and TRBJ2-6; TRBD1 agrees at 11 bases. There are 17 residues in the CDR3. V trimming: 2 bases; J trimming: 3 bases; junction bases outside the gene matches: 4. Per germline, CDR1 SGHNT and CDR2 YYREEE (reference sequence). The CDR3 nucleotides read TGTGCCAGCAGCTTACCGGGACAGGGGGTTGGGGCCAACGTCCTGACTTTC. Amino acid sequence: CASSLPGQGVGANVLTF.

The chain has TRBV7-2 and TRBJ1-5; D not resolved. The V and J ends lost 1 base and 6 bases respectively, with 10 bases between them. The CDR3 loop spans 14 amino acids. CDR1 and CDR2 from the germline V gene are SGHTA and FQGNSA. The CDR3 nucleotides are TGTGCCAGCAGCTTAGTAGTGGTTGGTCAGCCCCAGCATTTT. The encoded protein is CASSLVVVGQPQHF.

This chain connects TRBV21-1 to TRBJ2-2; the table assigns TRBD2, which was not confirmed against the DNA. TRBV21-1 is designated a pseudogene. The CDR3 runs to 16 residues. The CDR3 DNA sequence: TGTGCCAGCATCTCTGGACTATCGACGGACACCGGGGAGCTGTTTTTT. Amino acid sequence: CASISGLSTDTGELFF.

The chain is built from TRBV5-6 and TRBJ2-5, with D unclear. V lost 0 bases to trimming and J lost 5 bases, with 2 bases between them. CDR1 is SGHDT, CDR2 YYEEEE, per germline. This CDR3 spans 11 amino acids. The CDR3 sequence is CASSLEETQYF. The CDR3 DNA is TGTGCCAGCAGCTTGGAGGAGACCCAGTACTTC.

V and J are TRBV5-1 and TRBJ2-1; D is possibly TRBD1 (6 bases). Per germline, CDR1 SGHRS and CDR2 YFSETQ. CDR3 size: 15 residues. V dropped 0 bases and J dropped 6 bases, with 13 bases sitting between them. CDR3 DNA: TGCGCCAGCAGCTTGGCGGTAGGGGGTGGCAATGAGCAGTTCTTC. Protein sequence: CASSLAVGGGNEQFF.

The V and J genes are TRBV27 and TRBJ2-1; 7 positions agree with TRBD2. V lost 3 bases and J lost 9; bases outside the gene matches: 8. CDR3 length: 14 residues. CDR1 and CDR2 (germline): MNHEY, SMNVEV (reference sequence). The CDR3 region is CASSFSREYGEQFF. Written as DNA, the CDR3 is TGTGCCAGCAGTTTCTCGCGGGAGTATGGTGAGCAGTTCTTC.

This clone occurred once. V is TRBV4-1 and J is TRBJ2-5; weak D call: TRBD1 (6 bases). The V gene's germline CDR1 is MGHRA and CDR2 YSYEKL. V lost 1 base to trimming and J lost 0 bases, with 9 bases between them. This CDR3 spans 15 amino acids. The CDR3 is CASSQVRTDQETQYF. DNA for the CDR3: TGCGCCAGCAGCCAAGTTAGGACAGACCAAGAGACCCAGTACTTC.

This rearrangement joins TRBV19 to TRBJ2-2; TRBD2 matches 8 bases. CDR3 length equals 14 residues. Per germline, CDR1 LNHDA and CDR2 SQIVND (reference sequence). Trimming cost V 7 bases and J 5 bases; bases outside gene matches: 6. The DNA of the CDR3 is TGTGCCAGTACCCAGGGACTAGTAACCGGGGAGCTGTTTTTT. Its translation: CASTQGLVTGELFF.

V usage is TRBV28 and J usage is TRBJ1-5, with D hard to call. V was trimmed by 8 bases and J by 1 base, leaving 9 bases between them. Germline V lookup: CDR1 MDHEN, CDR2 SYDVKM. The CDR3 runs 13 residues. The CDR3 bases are TGTGCCAGCGGCCCGAGAAGCAATCAGCCCCAGCATTTT. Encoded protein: CASGPRSNQPQHF.

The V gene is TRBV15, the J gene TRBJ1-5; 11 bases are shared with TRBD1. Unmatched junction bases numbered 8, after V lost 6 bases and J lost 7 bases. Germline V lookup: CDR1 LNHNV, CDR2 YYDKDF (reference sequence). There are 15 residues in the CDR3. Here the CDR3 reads CATRRGQGVDQPQHF. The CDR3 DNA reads TGTGCCACCAGGAGGGGACAGGGGGTGGACCAGCCCCAGCATTTT.

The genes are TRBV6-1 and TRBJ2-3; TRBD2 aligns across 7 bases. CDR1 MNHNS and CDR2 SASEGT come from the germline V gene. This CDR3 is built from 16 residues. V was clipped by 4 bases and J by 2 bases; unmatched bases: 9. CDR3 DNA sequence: TGTGCCAGCAGTGCCCATCTAGCGGCTCCCACAGATACGCAGTATTTT. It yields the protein CASSAHLAAPTDTQYF.

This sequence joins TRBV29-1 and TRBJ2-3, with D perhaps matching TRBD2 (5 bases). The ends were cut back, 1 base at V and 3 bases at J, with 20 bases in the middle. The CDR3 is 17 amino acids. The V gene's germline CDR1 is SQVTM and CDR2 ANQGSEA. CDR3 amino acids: CSVEVMDSPGITDTQYF. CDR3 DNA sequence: TGCAGCGTTGAAGTCATGGATAGCCCCGGGATTACAGATACGCAGTATTTT.